This TCR beta chain derives from a study of cytomegalovirus exposure and HLA in healthy donors. The PCR ran on 60 Vbeta and 13 Jbeta primers. Sequencing used immunoSEQ multiplex PCR; TCRdb keeps in-frame clones, though not all of them. The profile covers roughly 150,000 clones, with approximately 81% appearing a single time and around 2% taken by the ten largest. Trimming removed 4 bases at V and 2 bases at J, with 18 bases between. This CDR3 is 16 amino acids long. Per germline, CDR1 MDHEN and CDR2 SYDVKM. The rearrangement uses TRBV28 and TRBJ2-7; a possible D gene is TRBD1 (6 bases). This clonotype was obtained from a young woman in good health and CMV-seronegative. Specimen: PBMCs. The CDR3 nucleotides read TGTGCCAGCAGTTCCCCAGGGGCAACGGACGCCTACGAGCAGTACTTC. This codes for CASSSPGATDAYEQYF.